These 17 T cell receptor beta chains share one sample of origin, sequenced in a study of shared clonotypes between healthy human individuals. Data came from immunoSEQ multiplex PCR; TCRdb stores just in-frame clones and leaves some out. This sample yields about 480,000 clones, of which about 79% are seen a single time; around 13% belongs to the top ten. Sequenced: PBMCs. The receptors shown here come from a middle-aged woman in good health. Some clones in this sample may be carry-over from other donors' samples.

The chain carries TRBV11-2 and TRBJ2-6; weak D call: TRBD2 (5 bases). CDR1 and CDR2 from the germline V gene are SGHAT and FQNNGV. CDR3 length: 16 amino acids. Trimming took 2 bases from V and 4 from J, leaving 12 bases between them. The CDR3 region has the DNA TGTGCCAGCAGCTTAAATCCGCCGGGAGGGGCCAACGTCCTGACTTTC. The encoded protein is CASSLNPPGGANVLTF. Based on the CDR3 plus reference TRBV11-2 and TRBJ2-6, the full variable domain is EAGVAQSPRYKIIEKRQSVAFWCNPISGHATLYWYQQILGQGPKLLIQFQNNGVVDDSQLPKDRFSAERLKGVDSTLKIQPAKLEDSAVYLCASSLNPPGGANVLTFGAGSRLTVL.

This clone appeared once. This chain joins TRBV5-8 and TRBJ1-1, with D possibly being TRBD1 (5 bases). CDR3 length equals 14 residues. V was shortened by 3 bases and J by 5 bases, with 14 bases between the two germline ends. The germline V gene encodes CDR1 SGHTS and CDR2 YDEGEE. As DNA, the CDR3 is TGTGCCAGCAGCTGGGGCGGGGTGAGGACTGAAGCTTTCTTT. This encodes CASSWGGVRTEAFF.

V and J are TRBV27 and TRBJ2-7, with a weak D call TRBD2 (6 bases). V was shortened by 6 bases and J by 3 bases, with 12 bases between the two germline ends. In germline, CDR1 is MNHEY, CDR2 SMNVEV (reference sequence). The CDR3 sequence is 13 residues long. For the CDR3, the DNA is TGTGCCAGCAGCCTAGCGAGAAACTACGAGCAGTACTTC. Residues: CASSLARNYEQYF.

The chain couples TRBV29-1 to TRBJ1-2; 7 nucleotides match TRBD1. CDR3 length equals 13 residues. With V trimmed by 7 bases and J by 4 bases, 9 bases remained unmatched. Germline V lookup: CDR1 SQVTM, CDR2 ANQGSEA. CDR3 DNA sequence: TGCAGCGCTTACAGGGAGGGGGCCTATGGCTACACCTTC. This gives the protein CSAYREGAYGYTF.

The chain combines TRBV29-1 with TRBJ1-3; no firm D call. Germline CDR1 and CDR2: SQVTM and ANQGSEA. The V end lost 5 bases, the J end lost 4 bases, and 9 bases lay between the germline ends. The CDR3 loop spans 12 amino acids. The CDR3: CSVTVLGNTIYF. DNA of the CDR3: TGCAGCGTTACAGTGTTGGGAAACACCATATATTTT.

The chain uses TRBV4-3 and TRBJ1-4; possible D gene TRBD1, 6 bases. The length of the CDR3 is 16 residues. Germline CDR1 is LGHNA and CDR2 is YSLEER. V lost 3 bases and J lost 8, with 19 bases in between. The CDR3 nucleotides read TGCGCCAGCAGCCAGGCGACTAGGGGGGTTGGGGAAAAACTGTTTTTT. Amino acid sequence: CASSQATRGVGEKLFF.

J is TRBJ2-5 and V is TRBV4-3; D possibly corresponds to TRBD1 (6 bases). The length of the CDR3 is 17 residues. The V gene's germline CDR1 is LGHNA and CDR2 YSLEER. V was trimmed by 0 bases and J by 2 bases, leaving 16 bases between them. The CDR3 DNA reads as TGCGCCAGCAGCCAAGATTGGGCCGGACAGCCTCAAGAGACCCAGTACTTC. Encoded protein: CASSQDWAGQPQETQYF.

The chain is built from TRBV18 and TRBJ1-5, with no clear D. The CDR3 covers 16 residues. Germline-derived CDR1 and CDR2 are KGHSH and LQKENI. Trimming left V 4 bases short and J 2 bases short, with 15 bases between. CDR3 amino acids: CASSRNWQEGNQPQHF. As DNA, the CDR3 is TGTGCCAGCTCACGGAACTGGCAGGAGGGCAATCAGCCCCAGCATTTT.

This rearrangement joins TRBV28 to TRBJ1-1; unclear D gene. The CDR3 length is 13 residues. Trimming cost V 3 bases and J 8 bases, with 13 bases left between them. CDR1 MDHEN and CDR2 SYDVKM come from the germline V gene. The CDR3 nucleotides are TGTGCCAGCAGTTTCGGGTTGGATATGGAAGCTTTCTTT. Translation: CASSFGLDMEAFF.

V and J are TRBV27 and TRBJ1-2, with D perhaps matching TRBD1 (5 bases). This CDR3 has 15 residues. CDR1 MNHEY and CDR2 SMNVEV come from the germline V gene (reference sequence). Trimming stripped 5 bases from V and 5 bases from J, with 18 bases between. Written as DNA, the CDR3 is TGTGCCAGCAGTCCAGACAGAAGATCTTGGTATGGCTACACCTTC. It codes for CASSPDRRSWYGYTF.

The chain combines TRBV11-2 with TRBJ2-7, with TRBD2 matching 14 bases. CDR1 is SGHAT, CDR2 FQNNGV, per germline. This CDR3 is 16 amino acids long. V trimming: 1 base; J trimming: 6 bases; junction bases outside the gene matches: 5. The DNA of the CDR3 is TGTGCCAGCAGCTTAGTGGGACTAGCGGGAGTGTTCGAGCAGTACTTC. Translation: CASSLVGLAGVFEQYF.

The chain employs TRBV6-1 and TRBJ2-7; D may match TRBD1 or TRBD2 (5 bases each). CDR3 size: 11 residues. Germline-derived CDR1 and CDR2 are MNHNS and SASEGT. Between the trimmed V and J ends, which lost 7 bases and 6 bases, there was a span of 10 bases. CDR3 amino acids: CASKLGTEQYF. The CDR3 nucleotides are TGTGCCAGCAAATTAGGGACCGAGCAGTACTTC.

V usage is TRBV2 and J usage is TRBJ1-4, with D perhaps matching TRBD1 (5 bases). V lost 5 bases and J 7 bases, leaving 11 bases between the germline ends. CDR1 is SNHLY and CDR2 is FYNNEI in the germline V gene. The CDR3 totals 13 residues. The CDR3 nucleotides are TGTGCCAGCAGTCTCCAGGGAGGTGAAAAACTGTTTTTT. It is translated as CASSLQGGEKLFF. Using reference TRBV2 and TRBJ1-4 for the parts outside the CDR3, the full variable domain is EPEVTQTPSHQVTQMGQEVILRCVPISNHLYFYWYRQILGQKVEFLVSFYNNEISEKSEIFDDQFSVERPDGSNFTLKIRSTKLEDSAMYFCASSLQGGEKLFFGSGTQLSVL.

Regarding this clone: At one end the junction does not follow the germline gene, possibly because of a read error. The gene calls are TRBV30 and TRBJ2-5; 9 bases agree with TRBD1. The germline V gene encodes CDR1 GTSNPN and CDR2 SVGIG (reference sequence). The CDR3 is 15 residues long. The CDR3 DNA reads TGTGCCTGGAGTGGGGGACAGGGCGCCCAAGGGACCCAGTACTTC. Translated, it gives CAWSGGQGAQGTQYF.

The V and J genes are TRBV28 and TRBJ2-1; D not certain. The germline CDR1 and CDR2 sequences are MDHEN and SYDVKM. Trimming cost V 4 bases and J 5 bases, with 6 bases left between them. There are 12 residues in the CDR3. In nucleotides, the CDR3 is TGTGCCAGCAGTTCAGGAGACAATGAGCAGTTCTTC. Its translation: CASSSGDNEQFF.

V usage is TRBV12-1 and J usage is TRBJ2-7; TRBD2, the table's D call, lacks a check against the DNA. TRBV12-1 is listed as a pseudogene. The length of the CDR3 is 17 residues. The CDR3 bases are TGTGCCAGCAGCTCGCCCGGGATAGCGGGAGCTCTATACGAGCAGTACTTC. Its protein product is CASSSPGIAGALYEQYF.

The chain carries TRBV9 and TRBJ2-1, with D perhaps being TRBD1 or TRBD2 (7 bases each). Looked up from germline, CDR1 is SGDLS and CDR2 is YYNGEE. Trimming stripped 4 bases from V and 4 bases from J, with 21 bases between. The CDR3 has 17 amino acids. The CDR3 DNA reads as TGTGCCAGCAGCCCGAGGCTCGCAGCGGGACAGTACAATGAGCAGTTCTTC. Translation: CASSPRLAAGQYNEQFF.